One T cell receptor (beta chain) is described in this entry. The data were obtained in a study of CD8 T cells in Susac syndrome. Reverse transcription used roughly 0.45 to 1 ug RNA and random hexamers. TCRdb analysed the immunoSEQ multiplex PCR reads with MiXCR anew, one entry per CDR3 protein. This sample carries more than 110,000 distinct CDR3 sequences, 94% of them seen once, and the ten largest clones take approximately 0.27%. Sequencing was performed on CD8+ T cells from PBMCs. The source of this sequence is a human donor in good health.

The CDR3 spells CASGPRGNNEQFF. DNA of the CDR3: TGTGCCAGCGGACCGAGGGGCAACAATGAGCAGTTCTTC. The V and J genes are TRBV13 and TRBJ2-1, with D perhaps given as TRBD1 or TRBD2 (5 bases each). Germline V gives CDR1 PRHDT, CDR2 FYEKMQ (reference sequence). The CDR3 spans 13 residues. V lost 8 bases and J lost 5, with 13 bases in between.